This T cell receptor (beta chain) came from a study of STAT3 mutations in large granular lymphocyte leukemia. Study-wide results and limits: At least one immunodominant TCR beta clonotype appeared in every T-cell large granular lymphocyte leukemia patient. Sampling intervals varied between patients and samples. In several patients, dominant TCR clone burden exceeded STAT3 mutant burden. In about 35% of the 18 patients, new TCR clonotypes emerged after therapy.

A remark on this clone: What it binds is unknown.

The V end was cut by 3 bases, the J end by 8 bases, with 8 bases between. Germline CDR1 is LGHNT and CDR2 is FRNRAP. The CDR3 loop spans 12 amino acids. The data were produced by immunoSEQ multiplex PCR, yet TCRdb's version contains in-frame clones alone and is incomplete. The sample includes 4,700 or so clones, 45% to 70% of them seen just once. Sequencing used peripheral blood mononuclear cells. The origin of this receptor is a male patient between 50 and 60 years old with T-cell large granular lymphocyte leukemia. Some clones in this sample may be carry-over from other donors' samples. The chain combines TRBV12-5 with TRBJ1-5; no clear D gene. CDR3 coding DNA: TGTGCTAGTGGTTTTAGCACGGAGCCCCAGCATTTT. Amino acids: CASGFSTEPQHF.